This passage covers 3 T cell receptor beta chains from one sample sequenced in a study of shared clonotypes between healthy human individuals. Repertoires were generated with immunoSEQ multiplex PCR, while TCRdb's copy carries only in-frame clones and drops some. In the table there are about 2 million clones, roughly 95% of which are singletons. Sequencing input: naive CD4+ T cells sorted from blood. Documented subset: CD45RA+ positively selected. These receptors were collected from a man younger than 35 in good health.

V usage is TRBV19 and J usage is TRBJ1-2; D is perhaps TRBD1 (5 bases). The V and J ends lost 6 bases and 7 bases respectively, with 21 bases between them. CDR3 size: 15 residues. The V gene's germline CDR1 is LNHDA and CDR2 SQIVND (reference sequence). The chain's CDR3 is CASRQVAGTRSGYTF. The CDR3 nucleotides are TGTGCCAGTAGGCAAGTGGCGGGGACGAGGAGTGGCTACACCTTC.

This rearrangement joins TRBV5-1 to TRBJ2-2, with 7 positions matching TRBD1. CDR3 length: 15 amino acids. Per germline, CDR1 SGHRS and CDR2 YFSETQ. V lost 8 bases to trimming and J lost 4 bases; unmatched junction nucleotides: 11. The CDR3 region has the DNA TGCGCCAGTCAATCCGGGACAGACGTCACCGGGGAGCTGTTTTTT. This sequence encodes CASQSGTDVTGELFF.

The chain links TRBV28 to TRBJ2-7; 9 positions match TRBD2. The CDR3 is 14 amino acids. J was trimmed by 7 bases and V by 3 bases; bases with no gene match: 7. The germline gives CDR1 MDHEN, CDR2 SYDVKM. This CDR3 reads CASSFPGLATEQYF. The DNA of the CDR3 is TGTGCCAGCAGTTTCCCGGGACTAGCCACAGAGCAGTACTTC. Using reference TRBV28 and TRBJ2-7 for the parts outside the CDR3, the full variable domain is DVKVTQSSRYLVKRTGEKVFLECVQDMDHENMFWYRQDPGLGLRLIYFSYDVKMKEKGDIPEGYSVSREKKERFSLILESASTNQTSMYLCASSFPGLATEQYFGPGTRLTVT.